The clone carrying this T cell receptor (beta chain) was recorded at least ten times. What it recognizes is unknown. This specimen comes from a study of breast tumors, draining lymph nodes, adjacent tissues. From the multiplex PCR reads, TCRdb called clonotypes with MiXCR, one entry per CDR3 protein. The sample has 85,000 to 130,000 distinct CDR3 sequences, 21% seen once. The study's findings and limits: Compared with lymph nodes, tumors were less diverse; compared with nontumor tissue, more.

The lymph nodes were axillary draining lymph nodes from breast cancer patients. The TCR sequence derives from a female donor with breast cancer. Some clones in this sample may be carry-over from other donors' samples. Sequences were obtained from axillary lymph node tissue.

The DNA of the CDR3 is TGCGCCAGCAGCTCGTCCGGGACAGTGGACGAGCAGTACTTC. Its protein product is CASSSSGTVDEQYF. The V gene is TRBV5-1, the J gene TRBJ2-7, with 7 bases matching TRBD1. Germline-derived CDR1 and CDR2 are SGHRS and YFSETQ. The CDR3 length is 14 residues. V gave up 3 bases and J gave up 5 bases; unmatched junction bases: 8.